The following is a TCR beta chain sequence with its context. This sample is part of a study of neurological immune-mediated disorders. Looked up from germline, CDR1 is DFQATT and CDR2 is SNEGSKA (reference sequence). Between the trimmed V and J ends, which lost 0 bases and 0 bases, there was a span of 13 bases. The CDR3 loop spans 16 amino acids. cDNA was made by 5'RACE with 10-nucleotide random UMIs. TCRdb itself ran the 5' RACE reads through MiXCR, one entry per CDR3 protein. Of 50,000 or so distinct CDR3 sequences listed, about 25% were seen once; the top ten hold around 25%. This chain joins TRBV20-1 and TRBJ2-3, with D possibly matching TRBD2 (6 bases). The source material was PBMCs. The source is a woman aged 65 to 85 in good health. CDR3 sequence reads: CSARDRGGLSTDTQYF. The CDR3 DNA reads TGCAGTGCTAGAGATCGTGGAGGGTTGAGCACAGATACGCAGTATTTT.